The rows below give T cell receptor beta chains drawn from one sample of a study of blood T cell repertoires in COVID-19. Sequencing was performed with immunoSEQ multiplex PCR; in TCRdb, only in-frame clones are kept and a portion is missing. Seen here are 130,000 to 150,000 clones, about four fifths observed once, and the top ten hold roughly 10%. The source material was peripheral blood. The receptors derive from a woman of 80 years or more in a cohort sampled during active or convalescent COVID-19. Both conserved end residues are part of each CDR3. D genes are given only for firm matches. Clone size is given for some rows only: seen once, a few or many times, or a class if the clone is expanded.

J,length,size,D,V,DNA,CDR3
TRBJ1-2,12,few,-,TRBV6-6,TGTGCCAGCAGCCTAGAACTCTATGGCTACACCTTC,CASSLELYGYTF
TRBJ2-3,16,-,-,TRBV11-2,TGTGCCAGCAGGAAAGGGGGGGGTGGATGGGCAGATACGCAGTATTTT,CASRKGGGGWADTQYF
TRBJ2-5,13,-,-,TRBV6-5,TGTGCCAGCAGAAAACAGGGTGGGGAGACCCAGTACTTC,CASRKQGGETQYF
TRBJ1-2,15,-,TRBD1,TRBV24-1,TGTGCCACCAGTGATTCCGGGACAGCGACTTATGGCTACACCTTC,CATSDSGTATYGYTF
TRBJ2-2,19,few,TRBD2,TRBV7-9,TGTGCCAGCAGCCCGGGCGCCGGGACTAGCGGGGGGGCCACCGGGGAGCTGTTTTTT,CASSPGAGTSGGATGELFF
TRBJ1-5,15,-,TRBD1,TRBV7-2,TGTGCCAGCAGCCCTGAGTCCGGGACAGGGAGGCCCCAGCATTTT,CASSPESGTGRPQHF
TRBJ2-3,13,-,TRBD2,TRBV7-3,TGTGCCAGCAGTACTAGCGGGACAGATACGCAGTATTTT,CASSTSGTDTQYF
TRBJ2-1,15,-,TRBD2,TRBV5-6,TGTGCCAGCAGCTCGGGGGGGCTTTCCTACAATGAGCAGTTCTTC,CASSSGGLSYNEQFF
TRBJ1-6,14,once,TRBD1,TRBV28,TGTGCCAGCGAGACCGGGGACAGTTATTCACCCCTCCACTTT,CASETGDSYSPLHF
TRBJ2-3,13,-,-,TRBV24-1,TGTGCCACCAGTGGTGGAGGCACAGATACGCAGTATTTT,CATSGGGTDTQYF
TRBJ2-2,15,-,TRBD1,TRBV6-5,TGTGCCAGCAGAACAACAGGGGGCTGGGCCGGGGAGCTGTTTTTT,CASRTTGGWAGELFF
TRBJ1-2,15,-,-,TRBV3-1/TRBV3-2,TGTGCCAGCAGCCCGAGGAGGGACGCCTACTATGGCTACACCTTC,CASSPRRDAYYGYTF
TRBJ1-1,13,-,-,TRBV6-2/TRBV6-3,TGTGCCAGCAGTTACGCGGACAGTTTCGAAGCTTTCTTT,CASSYADSFEAFF
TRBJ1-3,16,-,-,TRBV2,TGTGCCAGCAGCGGGGGGGGCGCTGGGTCTGGAAACACCATATATTTT,CASSGGGAGSGNTIYF
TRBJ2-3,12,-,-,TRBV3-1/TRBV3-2,TGTGCCAGCAGCCTAGGGAGAGATACGCAGTATTTT,CASSLGRDTQYF
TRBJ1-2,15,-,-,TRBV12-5,TGTGCTAGTGGTCATCATAGGGGCGACAACTATGGCTACACCTTC,CASGHHRGDNYGYTF
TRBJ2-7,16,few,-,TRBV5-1,TGCGCCAGCAGCTTGGCCCCGGGGAAAGGTTCGAACGAGCAGTACTTC,CASSLAPGKGSNEQYF
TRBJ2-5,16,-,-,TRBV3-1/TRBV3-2,TGTGCCAGCAGCCAAGATTTTTTAGCACAGGAAGAGACCCGGTACTTC,CASSQDFLAQEETRYF
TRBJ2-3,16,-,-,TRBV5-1,TGCGCCAGCAGCATCGGGACTGCCACAGGCACAGATACGCAGTATTTT,CASSIGTATGTDTQYF
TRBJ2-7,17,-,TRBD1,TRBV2,TGTGCCAGCAGCGACATGGGTGGGACAGACAACTCCTACGAGCAGTACTTC,CASSDMGGTDNSYEQYF
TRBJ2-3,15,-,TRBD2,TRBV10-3,TGTGCCATCAGTGTGGTAGCGGGGGTTTCAGATACGCAGTATTTT,CAISVVAGVSDTQYF
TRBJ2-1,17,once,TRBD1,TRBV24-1,TGTGCCACCAGTGATTTGGTGCCGGGACAGGGTTACAATGAGCAGTTCTTC,CATSDLVPGQGYNEQFF
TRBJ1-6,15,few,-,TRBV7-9,TGTGCCAGCAGCTTTTGGGGCCAGGGAAGATCACCCCTCCACTTT,CASSFWGQGRSPLHF
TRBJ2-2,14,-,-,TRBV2,TGTGCCAGCAAAGAGACTCCGAACACCGGGGAGCTGTTTTTT,CASKETPNTGELFF
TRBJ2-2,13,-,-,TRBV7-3,TGTGCCAGCTCAAAAACATCTTCCGGGGAGCTGTTTTTT,CASSKTSSGELFF
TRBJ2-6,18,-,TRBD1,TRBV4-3,TGCGCCAGCAGCCAAGGGGACAGCTTATTCTCTGGGGCCAACGTCCTGACTTTC,CASSQGDSLFSGANVLTF
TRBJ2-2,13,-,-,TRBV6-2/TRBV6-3,TGTGCCAGCAGTGTTCTGTTGACCGGGGAGCTGTTTTTT,CASSVLLTGELFF
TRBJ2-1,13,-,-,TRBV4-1,TGCGCCAGCAGTTGGTATAGGGGCGATGAGCAGTTCTTC,CASSWYRGDEQFF
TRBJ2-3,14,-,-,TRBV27,TGTGCCAGCAGCTTCCGGACTAGCACAGATACGCAGTATTTT,CASSFRTSTDTQYF
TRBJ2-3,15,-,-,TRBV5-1,TGCGCCAGCAGCGGGATGACTAGAGACACAGATACGCAGTATTTT,CASSGMTRDTDTQYF
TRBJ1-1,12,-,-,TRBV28,TGTGCCAGCAGTTTATTGACGGGGGGAGCTTTCTTT,CASSLLTGGAFF
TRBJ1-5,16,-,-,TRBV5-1,TGCGCCAGCAGCTTGGGGCCTCAGGGAAGCAATCAGCCCCAGCATTTT,CASSLGPQGSNQPQHF
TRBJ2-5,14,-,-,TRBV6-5,TGTGCCACCTACCCAACAGGGAGGGCAGGGGCCCAGTACTTC,CATYPTGRAGAQYF
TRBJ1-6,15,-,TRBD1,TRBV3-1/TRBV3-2,TGTGCCAGCAGCCAAGCCAGGGGGTACAATTCACCCCTCCACTTT,CASSQARGYNSPLHF
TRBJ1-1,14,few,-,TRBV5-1,TGCGCCAGCAGCTTCAATCAGGGAATCACTGAAGCTTTCTTT,CASSFNQGITEAFF
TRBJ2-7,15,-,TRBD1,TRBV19,TGTGCCAGTAGCCGACTACAGGGGGCGTCTTACGAGCAGTACTTC,CASSRLQGASYEQYF
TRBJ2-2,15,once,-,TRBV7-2,TGTGCCAGCAGCTTGGGACACCAGAACACCGGGGAGCTGTTTTTT,CASSLGHQNTGELFF
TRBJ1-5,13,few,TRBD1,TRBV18,TGTGCCAGCACCGGGACAGGCTCCCAGCCCCAGCATTTT,CASTGTGSQPQHF
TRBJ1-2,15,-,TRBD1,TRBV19,TGTGCCAGTAGTCCTCAGGGGGCCGTGGACTATGGCTACACCTTC,CASSPQGAVDYGYTF
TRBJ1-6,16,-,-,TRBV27,TGTGCCAGCAGTTTTATTTCGGGGGGCTTAGGCTCACCCCTCCACTTT,CASSFISGGLGSPLHF